Below, one T cell receptor beta chain is given with its context. Antigen: not known. The sample comes from a study of T cell repertoires in cytomegalovirus infection. TCRdb reanalysed the reads using MiXCR and keeps one entry per CDR3 protein. Of approximately 310,000 distinct CDR3 sequences in the sample, about 25% are singletons; the top ten hold about 14%. The sequence derives from a human donor in good health (CMV status not recorded). Some clones in this sample may be carry-over from other donors' samples. The sequencing used cultured PBMCs, collected from culture after CMV antigen stimulation.

CDR3 sequence reads: CAISRQGADEKLFF. The CDR3 DNA reads TGTGCCATCAGCCGACAGGGGGCCGATGAAAAACTGTTTTTT. J is TRBJ1-4 and V is TRBV10-3; 10 bases map to TRBD1. From germline, CDR1 is ENHRY and CDR2 SYGVKD. The CDR3 is 14 amino acids. J was trimmed by 6 bases and V by 6 bases; bases with no gene match: 4.